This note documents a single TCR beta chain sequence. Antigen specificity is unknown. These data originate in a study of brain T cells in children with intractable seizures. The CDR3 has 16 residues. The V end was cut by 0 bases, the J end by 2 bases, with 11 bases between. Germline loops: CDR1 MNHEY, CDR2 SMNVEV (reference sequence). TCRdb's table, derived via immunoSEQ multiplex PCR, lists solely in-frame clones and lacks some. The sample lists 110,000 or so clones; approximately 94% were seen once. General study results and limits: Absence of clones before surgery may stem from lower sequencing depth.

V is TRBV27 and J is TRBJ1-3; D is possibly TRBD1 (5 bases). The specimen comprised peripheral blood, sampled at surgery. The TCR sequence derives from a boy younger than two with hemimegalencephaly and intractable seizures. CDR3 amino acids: CASSLSRGPPGNTIYF. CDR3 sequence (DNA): TGTGCCAGCAGTTTATCGAGGGGCCCCCCTGGAAACACCATATATTTT.